The 14 T cell receptor beta chains below all came from one sample that was sequenced in a study of early T cells in non-severe SARS-CoV-2 infection. TCRdb reprocessed the 5' RACE reads via MiXCR and lists one record per CDR3 protein. Seen here are tens of thousands of distinct CDR3 sequences, more than 5.5% observed once, and the top ten hold 2.8%. The sequenced sample was whole blood, obtained at baseline. The receptors stem from an adult who was a healthcare worker with PCR-confirmed SARS-CoV-2 infection or an uninfected control (not recorded which).

There are many counts of this clonotype. The chain employs TRBV7-3 and TRBJ2-2; D gene unclear. CDR3 length: 14 amino acids. Germline V gene data show CDR1 as SGHTA and CDR2 as FQGTGA. V shed 5 bases and J shed 2 bases, with 9 bases lying between them. The CDR3 sequence: CASSVHPNTGELFF. As DNA, the CDR3 is TGTGCCAGCAGCGTGCATCCAAACACCGGGGAGCTGTTTTTT.

This clonotype was counted ten times or more. The chain carries TRBV29-1 and TRBJ2-3; tentatively, D is TRBD1 (6 bases). Trimming cost V 7 bases and J 1 base, with 21 bases left between them. CDR1 is SQVTM and CDR2 is ANQGSEA in the germline V gene. CDR3 size: 16 residues. The CDR3 bases are TGCAGCGCCGGGACCCAGGGACACAGTGGCACAGATACGCAGTATTTT. Its translation is CSAGTQGHSGTDTQYF.

This clonotype was detected ten times or more. The J gene is TRBJ2-7, the V gene TRBV28; no firm D call. Germline-derived CDR1 and CDR2 are MDHEN and SYDVKM. The CDR3 covers 14 residues. Trimming pared 6 bases from V and 0 bases from J, leaving 12 bases between. Here the CDR3 reads CASRRERSSYEQYF. CDR3 nucleotide sequence: TGTGCCAGCAGAAGAGAGAGGAGCTCCTACGAGCAGTACTTC.

This clonotype has ten or more counts. The chain has TRBV6-5 and TRBJ1-1; 7 nucleotides align to TRBD1. The V segment lost 5 bases and the J segment 1 base; nucleotides outside the gene matches: 4. This CDR3 has 14 residues. Per germline, CDR1 MNHEY and CDR2 SVGAGI. The CDR3 loop is CASSSGTANTEAFF. As DNA, the CDR3 is TGTGCCAGCAGTAGCGGGACAGCGAACACTGAAGCTTTCTTT.

This clonotype was detected only a few times. V is TRBV5-1 and J is TRBJ2-7; possibly TRBD1 for D (6 bases). Deletions cut 3 bases from V and 0 bases from J, with 10 bases between. Germline V gives CDR1 SGHRS, CDR2 YFSETQ. This CDR3 region has 14 residues. CDR3 in DNA: TGCGCCAGCAGCTCCAGCAGGGGCTCCTACGAGCAGTACTTC. Translating it yields CASSSSRGSYEQYF.

This clonotype showed up many times. The chain employs TRBV20-1 and TRBJ1-5; 9 nucleotides agree with TRBD1. The J segment lost 5 bases and the V segment lost 2 bases, leaving 4 bases of the junction unmatched. The V gene's germline CDR1 is DFQATT and CDR2 SNEGSKA (reference sequence). CDR3 length: 14 amino acids. The CDR3 bases are TGCAGTGCTAGACAAAGACAGGGGGATCAGCCCCAGCATTTT. This encodes CSARQRQGDQPQHF.

This clonotype was counted at least ten times. The V gene is TRBV3-1, the J gene TRBJ1-2; D is possibly TRBD1 (5 bases). This CDR3 has 17 amino acids. Germline V gene lookup returns CDR1 LGHDT and CDR2 YNNKEL (reference sequence). Between the trimmed V and J ends, which lost 4 bases and 4 bases, there was a span of 22 bases. CDR3 in amino acids: CASSPDGAALVGYGYTF. In nucleotides, the CDR3 is TGTGCCAGCAGCCCAGATGGGGCAGCCCTCGTAGGCTATGGCTACACCTTC.

This clonotype was observed at least ten times. This chain uses TRBV9 with TRBJ2-2; 8 bases fit TRBD2. The CDR3 runs 16 residues. The V gene's germline CDR1 is SGDLS and CDR2 YYNGEE. V dropped 0 bases and J dropped 5; count of bases not matched to a gene: 6. The DNA of the CDR3 is TGTGCCAGCAGCGTAGCTTCCGGGGGGGCGACCGGGGAGCTGTTTTTT. Translated, it gives CASSVASGGATGELFF.

In its sample, this clonotype is medium-sized (0.01 to 0.1%). The chain combines TRBV7-9 with TRBJ1-5, with D unresolved. The CDR3 consists of 12 residues. Germline CDR1 and CDR2: SEHNR and FQNEAQ (reference sequence). Trimming pared 5 bases from V and 6 bases from J, leaving 8 bases between. The CDR3 region has the DNA TGTGCCAGCAGCGATGGTGGTCAGCCCCAGCATTTT. Translation gives CASSDGGQPQHF.

The table lists this clonotype with many counts. This sequence joins TRBV19 and TRBJ1-2, with D hard to call. Germline assignment: CDR1 LNHDA and CDR2 SQIVND (reference sequence). This CDR3 has 14 residues. V lost 1 base and J 4 bases, leaving 10 bases between the germline ends. CDR3 region: CASSIATPLYGYTF. DNA of the CDR3: TGTGCCAGTAGTATAGCGACACCGCTCTATGGCTACACCTTC.

This clonotype was observed at least ten times. The chain joins TRBV6-1 to TRBJ2-7, with D perhaps matching TRBD1 or TRBD2 (6 bases each). Germline CDR1 and CDR2: MNHNS and SASEGT. V was pared by 8 bases and J by 6 bases, with 17 bases between. The CDR3 extends over 13 amino acids. CDR3 nucleotide sequence: TGTGCCAGCGGGGGGACACGCTCCGGCGAGCAGTACTTC. It specifies CASGGTRSGEQYF.

This clonotype was observed at least ten times. This chain links TRBV19 with TRBJ2-1; D remains ambiguous. Germline loops: CDR1 LNHDA, CDR2 SQIVND (reference sequence). This CDR3 region has 11 residues. Trimming removed 7 bases at V and 0 bases at J, with 1 base between. The CDR3, as DNA: TGTGCCAGTACCTCCTACAATGAGCAGTTCTTC. Translation: CASTSYNEQFF.

The chain joins TRBV7-6 to TRBJ1-4; D is undetermined. The CDR3 consists of 15 residues. Between the trimmed V and J ends, which lost 6 bases and 8 bases, there was a span of 19 bases. Per germline, CDR1 SGHVS and CDR2 FNYEAQ. In DNA, the CDR3 is TGTGCCAGCAGTTCCGACCACTCCCCCAGCGAAAAACTGTTTTTT. It specifies CASSSDHSPSEKLFF.

This clonotype came up many times. The rearrangement uses TRBV9 and TRBJ2-7; 8 bases align to TRBD2. The CDR3 length is 17 residues. Germline-derived CDR1 and CDR2 are SGDLS and YYNGEE. V gave up 2 bases and J gave up 5 bases; unmatched junction bases: 15. CDR3 in DNA: TGTGCCAGCAGCGTGAGCCTAGCGGGCGGGCGCGACAACGAGCAGTACTTC. Its translation is CASSVSLAGGRDNEQYF.